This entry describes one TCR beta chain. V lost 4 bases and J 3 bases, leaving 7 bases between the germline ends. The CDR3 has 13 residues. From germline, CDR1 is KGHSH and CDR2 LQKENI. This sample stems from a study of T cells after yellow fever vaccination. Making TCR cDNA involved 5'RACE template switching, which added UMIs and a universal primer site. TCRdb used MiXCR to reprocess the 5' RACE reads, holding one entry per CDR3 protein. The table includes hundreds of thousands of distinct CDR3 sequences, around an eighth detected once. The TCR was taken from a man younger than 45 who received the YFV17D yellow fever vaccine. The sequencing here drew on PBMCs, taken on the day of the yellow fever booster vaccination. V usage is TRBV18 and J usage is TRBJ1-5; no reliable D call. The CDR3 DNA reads TGTGCCAGCTCACGTGATGACAATCAGCCCCAGCATTTT. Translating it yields CASSRDDNQPQHF.